The T cell receptor beta chain described here comes from a study of blood T cell repertoires in COVID-19. The table came from immunoSEQ multiplex PCR; TCRdb's copy has only in-frame clones and leaves some out. The sample includes tens of thousands of clones, 65% to 90% seen only once; the top ten take 20% to 30%. Unmatched junction bases numbered 6, after V lost 5 bases and J lost 10 bases. CDR1 is SNHLY, CDR2 FYNNEI, per germline. The CDR3 sequence is 12 residues long. The TCR comes from a human donor in a cohort sampled during active COVID-19. Sequences were obtained from peripheral blood. The chain couples TRBV2 to TRBJ1-1, with TRBD1 matching over 8 bases. The CDR3 region is CASSQGALRAFF. In nucleotides, the CDR3 is TGTGCCAGCAGTCAGGGGGCCCTTCGAGCTTTCTTT. Together with reference TRBV2 and TRBJ1-1, the CDR3 gives the full variable domain: EPEVTQTPSHQVTQMGQEVILRCVPISNHLYFYWYRQILGQKVEFLVSFYNNEISEKSEIFDDQFSVERPDGSNFTLKIRSTKLEDSAMYFCASSQGALRAFFGQGTRLTVV.